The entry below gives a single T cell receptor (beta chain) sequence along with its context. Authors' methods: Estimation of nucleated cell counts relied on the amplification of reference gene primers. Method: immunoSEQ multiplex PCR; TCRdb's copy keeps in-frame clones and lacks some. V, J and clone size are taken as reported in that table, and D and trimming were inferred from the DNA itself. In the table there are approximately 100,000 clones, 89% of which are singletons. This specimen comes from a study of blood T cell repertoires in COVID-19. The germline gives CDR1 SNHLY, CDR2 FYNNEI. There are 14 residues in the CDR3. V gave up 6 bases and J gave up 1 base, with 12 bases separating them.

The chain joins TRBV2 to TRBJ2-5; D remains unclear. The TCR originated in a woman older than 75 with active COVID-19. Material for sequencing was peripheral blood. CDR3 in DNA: TGTGCCAGCAGGCTCCTACAGACCCAAGAGACCCAGTACTTC. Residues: CASRLLQTQETQYF.